This is a list of T cell receptor beta chains from one sample in a study of CD4 T cells in relation to SARS-CoV-2 and coronaviruses. TCRdb's copy holds only in-frame clones and misses some; the assay was immunoSEQ multiplex PCR. The sample consists of 37,000 or so clones, roughly 88% of them appearing once. What was sequenced was memory CD4+ T cells from PBMCs. The origin of the receptors is an adult with COVID-19. Each CDR3 is given with its conserved first and last residue. The D gene is left open where the match is weak. The listing skips clone size in some rows; elsewhere it reads once, few, many or a size class.

v_gene: TRBV5-1; d_gene: NA; abundance: NA; j_gene: TRBJ2-5; CDR3nt: TGCGCCAGCAGCAGGACGAGTGGCCAAGAGACCCAGTACTTC; CDR3aa: CASSRTSGQETQYF
v_gene: TRBV6-2/TRBV6-3; d_gene: NA; abundance: NA; j_gene: TRBJ2-1; CDR3nt: TGTGCCAGCAGTTACGGGGGAACAGGGATTTCCTACAATGAGCAGTTCTTC; CDR3aa: CASSYGGTGISYNEQFF
v_gene: TRBV2; d_gene: TRBD1; abundance: NA; j_gene: TRBJ2-7; CDR3nt: TGTGCCAGCAGTAGGGACAGGGCTCTTACCTTCGGCTCCTACGAGCAGTACTTC; CDR3aa: CASSRDRALTFGSYEQYF
v_gene: TRBV10-3; d_gene: TRBD1; abundance: NA; j_gene: TRBJ2-7; CDR3nt: TGTGCCATAAGAGGGACAGGTCTCGAGCAGTACTTC; CDR3aa: CAIRGTGLEQYF
v_gene: TRBV7-2; d_gene: NA; abundance: NA; j_gene: TRBJ2-6; CDR3nt: TGTGCCAGCAGCCGTACTGTGGGGGGAAGCTCTGGGGCCAACGTCCTGACTTTC; CDR3aa: CASSRTVGGSSGANVLTF
v_gene: TRBV9; d_gene: NA; abundance: NA; j_gene: TRBJ1-4; CDR3nt: TGTGCCAGCAGCGAGACGGGGCGGGGTAATGAAAAACTGTTTTTT; CDR3aa: CASSETGRGNEKLFF
v_gene: TRBV7-9; d_gene: TRBD1; abundance: once; j_gene: TRBJ2-7; CDR3nt: TGTGCCAGCAGCACCGACAGGGGTCCCTACGAGCAGTACTTC; CDR3aa: CASSTDRGPYEQYF
v_gene: TRBV5-4; d_gene: NA; abundance: NA; j_gene: TRBJ2-7; CDR3nt: TGTGCCAGCGGGGAACAGGGCGTCCGCTACGAGCAGTACTTC; CDR3aa: CASGEQGVRYEQYF
v_gene: TRBV6-1; d_gene: NA; abundance: NA; j_gene: TRBJ1-1; CDR3nt: TGTGCCAGCAGTGAGAGTCGGGATGAAGCTTTCTTT; CDR3aa: CASSESRDEAFF
v_gene: TRBV3-1/TRBV3-2; d_gene: NA; abundance: NA; j_gene: TRBJ2-1; CDR3nt: TGTGCCAGCAGCCGGGGAGGATCCAATGAGCAGTTCTTC; CDR3aa: CASSRGGSNEQFF
v_gene: TRBV18; d_gene: TRBD1; abundance: NA; j_gene: TRBJ2-2; CDR3nt: TGTGCCAGCTCACCCCCCGGGACAGGGGGCCTCTCCGGGGAGCTGTTTTTT; CDR3aa: CASSPPGTGGLSGELFF
v_gene: TRBV24-1; d_gene: NA; abundance: NA; j_gene: TRBJ2-3; CDR3nt: TGTGCCACCAATCCAGGGACCCACACAGATACGCAGTATTTT; CDR3aa: CATNPGTHTDTQYF
v_gene: TRBV11-2; d_gene: NA; abundance: once; j_gene: TRBJ2-5; CDR3nt: TGTGCCAGCAGCTTCACAGGTCAAGAGACCCAGTACTTC; CDR3aa: CASSFTGQETQYF
v_gene: TRBV30; d_gene: TRBD1; abundance: NA; j_gene: TRBJ1-3; CDR3nt: TGTGCCCAAGGACAGGGGTTTGGAAACACCATATATTTT; CDR3aa: CAQGQGFGNTIYF
v_gene: TRBV5-1; d_gene: TRBD1; abundance: NA; j_gene: TRBJ2-7; CDR3nt: TGCGCCAGCAGCTTACCCGGGACAGGGGACCAGTACTTC; CDR3aa: CASSLPGTGDQYF
v_gene: TRBV5-1; d_gene: NA; abundance: once; j_gene: TRBJ2-2; CDR3nt: TGCGCCAGCAGCCGGGGCTTTAACACCGGGGAGCTGTTTTTT; CDR3aa: CASSRGFNTGELFF
v_gene: TRBV28; d_gene: TRBD2; abundance: NA; j_gene: TRBJ2-7; CDR3nt: TGTGCCACCCTGGGTCCGGGGGGGATTAACGAGCAGTACTTC; CDR3aa: CATLGPGGINEQYF
v_gene: TRBV5-1; d_gene: NA; abundance: NA; j_gene: TRBJ1-4; CDR3nt: TGCGCCAGCAGCTTGTTGGGGGACCTGGGAGGTGAAAAACTGTTTTTT; CDR3aa: CASSLLGDLGGEKLFF
v_gene: TRBV2; d_gene: TRBD1; abundance: NA; j_gene: TRBJ1-5; CDR3nt: TGTGCCAGCAGTTTTTCAGGGGGTTCAGGTCAGCCCCAGCATTTT; CDR3aa: CASSFSGGSGQPQHF
v_gene: TRBV7-8; d_gene: NA; abundance: NA; j_gene: TRBJ1-6; CDR3nt: TGTGCCAGCAGCACTACAGGGCTAACCGGGAATTCACCCCTCCACTTT; CDR3aa: CASSTTGLTGNSPLHF
v_gene: TRBV3-1/TRBV3-2; d_gene: TRBD1; abundance: once; j_gene: TRBJ1-5; CDR3nt: TGTGCCAGCAGCGGAACCGACAGGGGACCCGATCAGCCCCAGCATTTT; CDR3aa: CASSGTDRGPDQPQHF
v_gene: TRBV6-6; d_gene: NA; abundance: NA; j_gene: TRBJ1-1; CDR3nt: TGTGCCAGCAGTTCGCGGGGGGTGAACACTGAAGCTTTCTTT; CDR3aa: CASSSRGVNTEAFF
v_gene: TRBV7-2; d_gene: TRBD2; abundance: NA; j_gene: TRBJ2-2; CDR3nt: TGTGCCAGCAGGCGACTAGCGGGAGACAGCGGGGAGCTGTTTTTT; CDR3aa: CASRRLAGDSGELFF
v_gene: TRBV15; d_gene: TRBD1; abundance: NA; j_gene: TRBJ1-5; CDR3nt: TGTGCCACCAGCAGAGAGGGGGGGGACAGGGGTAGGCAGCCCCAGCATTTT; CDR3aa: CATSREGGDRGRQPQHF
v_gene: TRBV11-2; d_gene: NA; abundance: once; j_gene: TRBJ1-3; CDR3nt: TGTGCCAGCAGCGAAAGACTTAATTCCCGCGGGCTACAGACCATATATTTT; CDR3aa: CASSERLNSRGLQTIYF
v_gene: TRBV9; d_gene: NA; abundance: NA; j_gene: TRBJ2-3; CDR3nt: TGTGCCAGCAGCGCCCTTACAGGGTACACAGATACGCAGTATTTT; CDR3aa: CASSALTGYTDTQYF
v_gene: TRBV6-7; d_gene: TRBD2; abundance: once; j_gene: TRBJ2-3; CDR3nt: TGTGCCAGCAGTTACTCGACGGCCGGGACTAGCGGTTCCACAGATACGCAGTATTTT; CDR3aa: CASSYSTAGTSGSTDTQYF
v_gene: TRBV7-9; d_gene: TRBD2; abundance: few; j_gene: TRBJ2-7; CDR3nt: TGTGCCAGCAGCTTACGGCGGGAGAGTACCAGGCAGTACTTC; CDR3aa: CASSLRRESTRQYF
v_gene: TRBV2; d_gene: NA; abundance: NA; j_gene: TRBJ2-3; CDR3nt: TGTGCCAGCAGTTCCGGTCCGAACACAGATACGCAGTATTTT; CDR3aa: CASSSGPNTDTQYF
v_gene: TRBV18; d_gene: NA; abundance: NA; j_gene: TRBJ2-1; CDR3nt: TGTGCCACCCGACTGAACAATGAGCAGTTCTTC; CDR3aa: CATRLNNEQFF
v_gene: TRBV2; d_gene: NA; abundance: NA; j_gene: TRBJ2-2; CDR3nt: TGTGCCAGCAGTGTGGACTTGAACACCGGGGAGCTGTTTTTT; CDR3aa: CASSVDLNTGELFF
v_gene: TRBV2; d_gene: NA; abundance: NA; j_gene: TRBJ2-5; CDR3nt: TGTGCCAGCAGTGTGGCGGTGCTGGAGACCCAGTACTTC; CDR3aa: CASSVAVLETQYF
v_gene: TRBV7-3; d_gene: NA; abundance: few; j_gene: TRBJ2-3; CDR3nt: TGTGCCAGCAGCTTAAACTTCCGGACTACCAGCACAGATACGCAGTATTTT; CDR3aa: CASSLNFRTTSTDTQYF
v_gene: TRBV6-6; d_gene: NA; abundance: NA; j_gene: TRBJ2-3; CDR3nt: TGTGCCAGCAGAGTAGGAGGTAGCACAGATACGCAGTATTTT; CDR3aa: CASRVGGSTDTQYF
v_gene: TRBV18; d_gene: TRBD2; abundance: NA; j_gene: TRBJ2-3; CDR3nt: TGTGCCAGCTCTCTGGGACTAGCGGGGGCAAGCACAGATACGCAGTATTTT; CDR3aa: CASSLGLAGASTDTQYF
v_gene: TRBV11-2; d_gene: TRBD1; abundance: NA; j_gene: TRBJ2-1; CDR3nt: TGTGCCAGCAGCTTAGATCTCACAGGGGCCAATGAGCAGTTCTTC; CDR3aa: CASSLDLTGANEQFF
v_gene: TRBV2; d_gene: TRBD2; abundance: NA; j_gene: TRBJ2-1; CDR3nt: TGTGCCAGCAGTGATGGACTCGGACTAGCGGGATGGCAGTTCTTC; CDR3aa: CASSDGLGLAGWQFF
v_gene: TRBV19; d_gene: TRBD1; abundance: NA; j_gene: TRBJ2-4; CDR3nt: TGTGCCAGTACCTCCACCGGGGACAGGGGAAACATTCAGTACTTC; CDR3aa: CASTSTGDRGNIQYF
v_gene: TRBV6-5; d_gene: TRBD1; abundance: NA; j_gene: TRBJ1-1; CDR3nt: TGTGCCAGCAGGAGGGGCGACAGGGAAGATACTGAAGCTTTCTTT; CDR3aa: CASRRGDREDTEAFF
v_gene: TRBV4-1; d_gene: NA; abundance: NA; j_gene: TRBJ2-1; CDR3nt: TGCGCCAGCAGCCACCCAGGACGAACGTACAATGAGCAGTTCTTC; CDR3aa: CASSHPGRTYNEQFF
v_gene: TRBV2; d_gene: TRBD2; abundance: NA; j_gene: TRBJ2-3; CDR3nt: TGTGCCAGCAGTGAAGCCCCAGCTAGCGGGAGTTTAGATACGCAGTATTTT; CDR3aa: CASSEAPASGSLDTQYF
v_gene: TRBV18; d_gene: TRBD2; abundance: NA; j_gene: TRBJ2-1; CDR3nt: TGTGCCAGCTCATATCCGGGACTAGGAGGGTATGAGCAGTTCTTC; CDR3aa: CASSYPGLGGYEQFF
v_gene: TRBV30; d_gene: TRBD2; abundance: NA; j_gene: TRBJ2-1; CDR3nt: TGTGCCTCCGACACTACTAGCGGGAGGTTCTACAATGAGCAGTTCTTC; CDR3aa: CASDTTSGRFYNEQFF
v_gene: TRBV27; d_gene: NA; abundance: NA; j_gene: TRBJ2-2; CDR3nt: TGTGCCAGCAGTTTGGTACAGGGCTACACCGGGGAGCTGTTTTTT; CDR3aa: CASSLVQGYTGELFF
v_gene: TRBV18; d_gene: TRBD2; abundance: NA; j_gene: TRBJ2-1; CDR3nt: TGTGCCAGCTCATCGGTGCTAGCGGGAGAACGTCGGTTCTTC; CDR3aa: CASSSVLAGERRFF
v_gene: TRBV21-1; d_gene: NA; abundance: once; j_gene: TRBJ2-7; CDR3nt: TGTGCCAGCAGCAAAGTTCGGTTTAGCTCCTACGAGCAGTACTTC; CDR3aa: CASSKVRFSSYEQYF
v_gene: TRBV25-1; d_gene: NA; abundance: NA; j_gene: TRBJ1-2; CDR3nt: TGTGCCAGCAGTGAATTGGGAGGCTACACCTTC; CDR3aa: CASSELGGYTF
v_gene: TRBV18; d_gene: NA; abundance: NA; j_gene: TRBJ1-3; CDR3nt: TGTGCCAGCTCACCATCCGGGCTGAGCTCTGGAAACACCATATATTTT; CDR3aa: CASSPSGLSSGNTIYF
v_gene: TRBV27; d_gene: TRBD1; abundance: NA; j_gene: TRBJ2-7; CDR3nt: TGTGCCAGCAGTTTCCGGGACAGGCGCTTC; CDR3aa: CASSFRDRRF
v_gene: TRBV29-1; d_gene: NA; abundance: NA; j_gene: TRBJ2-7; CDR3nt: TGCAGCGTTGCCGTGCCCGAGCAGTACTTC; CDR3aa: CSVAVPEQYF
v_gene: TRBV6-5; d_gene: TRBD2; abundance: NA; j_gene: TRBJ2-7; CDR3nt: TGTGCCAGCCTAAGCGGGAGCTCCTACGAGCAGTACTTC; CDR3aa: CASLSGSSYEQYF